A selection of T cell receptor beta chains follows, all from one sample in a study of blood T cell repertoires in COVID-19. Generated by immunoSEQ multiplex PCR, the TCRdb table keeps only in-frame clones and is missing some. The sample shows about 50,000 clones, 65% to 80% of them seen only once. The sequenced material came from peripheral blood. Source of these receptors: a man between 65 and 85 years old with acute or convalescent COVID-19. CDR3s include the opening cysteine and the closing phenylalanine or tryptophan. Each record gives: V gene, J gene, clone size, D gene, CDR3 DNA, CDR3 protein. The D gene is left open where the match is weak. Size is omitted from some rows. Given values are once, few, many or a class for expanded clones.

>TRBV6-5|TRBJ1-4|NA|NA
TGTGCCAGCACTACGGACAGAAATAATGAAAAACTGTTTTTT
CASTTDRNNEKLFF
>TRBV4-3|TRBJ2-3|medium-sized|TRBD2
TGCGCCAGCAGCCCTAAAGCGGGAGGCGCAGATACGCAGTATTTT
CASSPKAGGADTQYF
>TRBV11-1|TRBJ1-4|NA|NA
TGTGCCAGCAGCTCGCAGGTTTCAGGAAAACTGTTTTTT
CASSSQVSGKLFF
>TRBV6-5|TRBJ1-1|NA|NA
TGTGCCAGCAGACCGAGGCCGAACACTGAAGCTTTCTTT
CASRPRPNTEAFF
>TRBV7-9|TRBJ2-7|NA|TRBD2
TGTGCCAGCAGTCCGGTCTTAGCGGGGAAATACGAGCAGTACTTC
CASSPVLAGKYEQYF
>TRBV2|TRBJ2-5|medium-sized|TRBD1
TGTGCCAGCAGTCTAAGGGGACAGGGGCGAAGGGAAGAGACCCAGTACTTC
CASSLRGQGRREETQYF
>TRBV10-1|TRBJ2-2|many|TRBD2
TGCGCCAGCAGACTAGCGTCAGACACCGGGGAGCTGTTTTTT
CASRLASDTGELFF
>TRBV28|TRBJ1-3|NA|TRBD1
TGTGCCAGCATTCCGCGACCCGGGACAGCTCGAAACACCATATATTTT
CASIPRPGTARNTIYF
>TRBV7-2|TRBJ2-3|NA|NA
TGTGCCAGCAGCACACGACAGGACGGGACGCAGTATTTT
CASSTRQDGTQYF
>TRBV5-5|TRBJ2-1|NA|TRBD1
TGTGCCAGCAGCTTTAACAGGGGGCCAGTAAGTGAGCAGTTCTTC
CASSFNRGPVSEQFF
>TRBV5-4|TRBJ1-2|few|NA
TGTGCCAGCAGCTTGGACGGTACTGACTATGGCTACACCTTC
CASSLDGTDYGYTF
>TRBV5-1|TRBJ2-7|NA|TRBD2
TGCGCCAGCAGCATTATAGCGGGGGTTGAAGGCGAGCAGTACTTC
CASSIIAGVEGEQYF
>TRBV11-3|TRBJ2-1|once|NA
TGTGCCAGCAGCTTAGGGCTAGCAGGTTCTGGAGAGCAGTTCTTC
CASSLGLAGSGEQFF
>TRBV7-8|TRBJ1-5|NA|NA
TGTGCCAGCAGCTTAGGGCCGCCTTACAGCAATCAGCCCCAGCATTTT
CASSLGPPYSNQPQHF
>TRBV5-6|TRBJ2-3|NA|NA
TGTGCCAGCAGCTTGGGAGGGTGGGAAGGAACAGATACGCAGTATTTT
CASSLGGWEGTDTQYF
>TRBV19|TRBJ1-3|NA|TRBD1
TGTGCCAGTAGTATTACGGGACAGGGAAACACCATATATTTT
CASSITGQGNTIYF
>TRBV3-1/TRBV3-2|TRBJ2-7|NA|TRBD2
TGTGCCAGCAGCCAAGCCGGGGGGGATGGCGAGCAGTACTTC
CASSQAGGDGEQYF
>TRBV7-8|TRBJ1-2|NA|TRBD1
TGTGCCAGCAGCCCAAGGGGGCTATCGGGCTATGGCTACACCTTC
CASSPRGLSGYGYTF
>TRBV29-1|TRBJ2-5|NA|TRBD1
TGCAGCGTTGAGAGGGACAGGGGTCGGGAGACCCAGTACTTC
CSVERDRGRETQYF
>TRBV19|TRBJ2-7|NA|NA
TGTGCCAGTAAGGGACTTAACTACGAGCAGTACTTC
CASKGLNYEQYF
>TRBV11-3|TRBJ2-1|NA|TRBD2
TGTGCCAGCAGCTCCCCGCGACTAGCGGGGGGGGAATACAATGAGCAGTTCTTC
CASSSPRLAGGEYNEQFF
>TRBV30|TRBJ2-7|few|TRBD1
TGTGCCTGGGGTAGTGACAGGGGGCGAGGGCAGTACTTC
CAWGSDRGRGQYF
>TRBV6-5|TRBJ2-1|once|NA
TGTGCCAGCAGTTTCCTAGGCTATGAGCAGTTCTTC
CASSFLGYEQFF
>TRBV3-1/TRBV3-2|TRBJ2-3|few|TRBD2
TGTGCCAGCAGCCGCGGGACTAGCGGGGCCGGGCCGACAGATACGCAGTATTTT
CASSRGTSGAGPTDTQYF
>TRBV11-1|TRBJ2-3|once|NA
TGTGCCAGCAGCTTACGGACTTTTAGCACAGATACGCAGTATTTT
CASSLRTFSTDTQYF
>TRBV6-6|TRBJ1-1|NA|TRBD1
TGTGCCAGCCTAACAGGGGTGAACACTGAAGCTTTCTTT
CASLTGVNTEAFF
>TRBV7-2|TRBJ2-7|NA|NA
TGTGCCAGCTGCATCGATTTCAGCGAGCAGTACTTC
CASCIDFSEQYF
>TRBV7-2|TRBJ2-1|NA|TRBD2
TGTGCCAGCAGCTCCCAGACGGGAGGGCCCCCCTACAATGAGCAGTTCTTC
CASSSQTGGPPYNEQFF
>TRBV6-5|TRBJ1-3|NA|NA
TGTGCCAGCAGTTACCAACCCGCATTCGTGCAGGACACCATATATTTT
CASSYQPAFVQDTIYF
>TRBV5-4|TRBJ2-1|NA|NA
TGTGCCAGCAGCCCCCTTGGCCTTGGGCAGTTCTTC
CASSPLGLGQFF
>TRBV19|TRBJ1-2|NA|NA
TGTGCCAGTAGTATCGCGTCGGGAGGCTACACCTTC
CASSIASGGYTF
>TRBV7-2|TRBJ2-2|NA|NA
TGTGCCAGCAGCTTACGTGCCGGGGAGCTGTTTTTT
CASSLRAGELFF
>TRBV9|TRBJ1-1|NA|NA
TGTGCCAGCAGCTTCAGTGGGGAGGGAAACACTGAAGCTTTCTTT
CASSFSGEGNTEAFF
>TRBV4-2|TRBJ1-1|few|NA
TGTGCCAGCAGCCAAGAAGAGGGTTCTGGCACTGAAGCTTTCTTT
CASSQEEGSGTEAFF
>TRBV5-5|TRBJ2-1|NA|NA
TGTGCCAGCAGCCCCGAGAGCAATGAGCAGTTCTTC
CASSPESNEQFF
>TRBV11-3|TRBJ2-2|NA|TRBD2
TGTGCCAGCAGCTCTCACGAAGGGAGGGCCGGGGTCGGGGAGCTGTTTTTT
CASSSHEGRAGVGELFF
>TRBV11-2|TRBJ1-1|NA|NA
TGTGCCAGCAGCTTAGACCGTTTCCCACAGGGACGGACTGAAGCTTTCTTT
CASSLDRFPQGRTEAFF
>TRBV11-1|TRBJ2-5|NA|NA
TGTGCCAGCAGCCAGGACAGCCGATACCAAGAGACCCAGTACTTC
CASSQDSRYQETQYF
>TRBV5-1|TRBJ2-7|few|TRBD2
TGCGCCAGCAGCTTGGGGGCTAGCGGGAGCTCCTACGAGCAGTACTTC
CASSLGASGSSYEQYF
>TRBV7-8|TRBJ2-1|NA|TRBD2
TGTGCCAGCAGCTTAGTAGCGGGGGCCTACAATGAGCAGTTCTTC
CASSLVAGAYNEQFF
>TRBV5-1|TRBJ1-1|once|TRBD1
TGCGCCAGCAGCTCGGGACAGGGGGCGACTGAAGCTTTCTTT
CASSSGQGATEAFF
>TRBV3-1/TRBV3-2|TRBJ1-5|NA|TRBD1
TGTGCCAGCAGCCAAGTGGGTCCAGGGGGTTATAGCAATCAGCCCCAGCATTTT
CASSQVGPGGYSNQPQHF
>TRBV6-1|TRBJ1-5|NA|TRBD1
TGTGCCAGCAGTGAAAGGTGGGACAGCCTGAATCAGCCCCAGCATTTT
CASSERWDSLNQPQHF
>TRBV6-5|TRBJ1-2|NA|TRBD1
TGTGCCAGCAGCATCTATGGGACAGACTATGGCTACACCTTC
CASSIYGTDYGYTF
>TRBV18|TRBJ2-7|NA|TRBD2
TGTGCCAGCTCACCTAGCGGGGGGGCGAACGAGCAGTACTTC
CASSPSGGANEQYF